This T cell receptor (beta chain) is drawn from a study of blood T cells in healthy people across ages. Through a sample-barcoded 5' primer and a J-beta primer mix, a second PCR was run for about 6 to 11 cycles. TCRdb called the 5' RACE reads again in MiXCR, with one record for every CDR3 protein. The profile shows around 1,100,000 distinct CDR3 sequences, 30% to 40% of them singletons. This clonotype was recorded a few times. The CDR3 runs to 18 residues. V trimming: 8 bases; J trimming: 4 bases; junction bases outside the gene matches: 19. Per the germline V gene, CDR1 is MNHNS and CDR2 is SASEGT. The gene calls are TRBV6-1 and TRBJ2-1; 8 nucleotides align to TRBD1. This receptor was identified in a man in his late teens or twenties in good health. Sequenced sample: blood. CDR3 loop: CASPKIIFRTGLYNEQFF. The DNA for the CDR3 is TGTGCCAGCCCCAAAATAATCTTTAGGACAGGGTTATACAATGAGCAGTTCTTC.